This TCR beta chain was captured in a study of blood T cells in healthy people across ages. The V gene's germline CDR1 is SGHTA and CDR2 FQGNSA. There are 12 residues in the CDR3. V lost 3 bases to trimming and J lost 7 bases, with 9 bases between them. A sample-barcoded 5' primer and a J-beta primer mix were used in a second PCR of roughly 7 to 11 cycles. MiXCR, run by TCRdb on the 5' RACE reads, gives a single entry per CDR3 protein. Of approximately 820,000 distinct CDR3 sequences listed, 40% to 50% are singletons. The chain couples TRBV7-2 to TRBJ2-5; no firm D call. The receptor's source is a man aged 55 to 69 in good health. Sequencing was done on a sample of blood. The CDR3 region has the DNA TGTGCCAGCAGCTTTGACCAGCGGACCCAGTACTTC. Its protein is CASSFDQRTQYF. Variable domain in full (rest from reference TRBV7-2 and TRBJ2-5): GAGVSQSPSNKVTEKGKDVELRCDPISGHTALYWYRQSLGQGLEFLIYFQGNSAPDKSGLPSDRFSAERTGGSVSTLTIQRTQQEDSAVYLCASSFDQRTQYFGPGTRLLVL.